The 10 T cell receptor beta chains below all came from one sample that was sequenced in a study of CD8+ T cells in alopecia areata. cDNA prepared by RNA extraction and subsequent reverse transcription served as the template for sequencing. Clones were read by immunoSEQ multiplex PCR, and TCRdb kept only the in-frame ones, dropping some. This table has some 56,000 clones, approximately 96% appearing once. The starting material was CD8+ T cells sorted from blood, obtained at week 0. The source is a human donor with alopecia areata.

The chain couples TRBV27 to TRBJ2-7; possible D gene TRBD2, 6 bases. The V gene's germline CDR1 is MNHEY and CDR2 SMNVEV (reference sequence). CDR3 size: 15 residues. Between the trimmed V and J ends, which lost 0 bases and 0 bases, there was a span of 9 bases. The CDR3 DNA sequence: TGTGCCAGCAGTTTATCCGGGGGAGGCTCCTACGAGCAGTACTTC. It encodes CASSLSGGGSYEQYF.

The gene calls are TRBV5-6 and TRBJ2-2, with TRBD1 matching over 7 bases. The germline V gene has CDR1 SGHDT and CDR2 YYEEEE. The CDR3 is 17 amino acids. The V and J ends lost 0 bases and 6 bases, in that order; junction bases with no gene match: 11. CDR3 DNA sequence: TGTGCCAGCAGCTTGGCATCAAAGGGGGCATCACCCGGGGAGCTGTTTTTT. Protein: CASSLASKGASPGELFF.

The gene calls are TRBV29-1 and TRBJ1-1; D might be TRBD1 (5 bases). The CDR3 runs to 15 residues. CDR1 and CDR2 from the germline V gene are SQVTM and ANQGSEA. V dropped 1 base and J dropped 1 base, with 13 bases sitting between them. In nucleotides, the CDR3 is TGCAGCGTTGAAGGCGGGGCCGTGGGGAACACTGAAGCTTTCTTT. Protein product: CSVEGGAVGNTEAFF.

This chain connects TRBV27 to TRBJ2-7; D uncertain. Trimming removed 5 bases from V and 3 bases from J, with 17 bases in between. This CDR3 is 15 amino acids long. Looked up from germline, CDR1 is MNHEY and CDR2 is SMNVEV (reference sequence). The DNA of the CDR3 is TGTGCCAGCAGTCCTACCTCATCTAGGGACTACGAGCAGTACTTC. As protein: CASSPTSSRDYEQYF.

V and J are TRBV12-1 and TRBJ2-7. TRBV12-1 is a documented pseudogene. This CDR3 region has 12 residues. The CDR3 loop is CASSHRIYEQYF. The CDR3 DNA follows: TGTGCCAGCAGCCACCGGATCTACGAGCAGTACTTC.

The chain is built from TRBV7-9 and TRBJ2-7; 9 nucleotides align to TRBD1. The V segment lost 4 bases and the J segment 3 bases; nucleotides outside the gene matches: 10. Germline V lookup: CDR1 SEHNR, CDR2 FQNEAQ (reference sequence). The length of the CDR3 is 16 residues. Written as DNA, the CDR3 is TGTGCCAGCAGCTCCCGGACAGGGGCGCGGGACTACGAGCAGTACTTC. This encodes CASSSRTGARDYEQYF. Complete variable domain (other parts from reference TRBV7-9 and TRBJ2-7): DTGVSQNPRHKITKRGQNVTFRCDPISEHNRLYWYRQTLGQGPEFLTYFQNEAQLEKSRLLSDRFSAERPKGSFSTLEIQRTEQGDSAMYLCASSSRTGARDYEQYFGPGTRLTVT.

The chain couples TRBV10-3 to TRBJ2-2, with D uncertain. Trimming pared 3 bases from V and 2 bases from J, leaving 7 bases between. This CDR3 comprises 14 residues. Germline assignment: CDR1 ENHRY and CDR2 SYGVKD. CDR3 coding DNA: TGTGCCATCAGTGACGAGACAAACACCGGGGAGCTGTTTTTT. This codes for CAISDETNTGELFF.

Only one count was recorded for this clone. The chain recombines TRBV4-3 with TRBJ2-1, with 12 positions matching TRBD2. CDR1 LGHNA and CDR2 YSLEER come from the germline V gene. V was pared by 5 bases and J by 6 bases, with 8 bases of the junction left unmatched. There are 16 residues in the CDR3. CDR3 loop: CASSYSLAGGSNEQFF. CDR3 nucleotides: TGCGCCAGCAGCTACTCACTAGCGGGGGGTTCCAATGAGCAGTTCTTC.

This chain joins TRBV7-8 and TRBJ2-1; 10 positions match TRBD2. The CDR3 contains 14 residues. The germline V gene has CDR1 SGHVS and CDR2 FQNEAQ. The V and J ends lost 8 bases and 12 bases, in that order; junction bases with no gene match: 13. Written as DNA, the CDR3 is TGTGCCAGCGCTGTCGAAGCGGGGGGGCCCGGGCAGTTCTTC. Translated, it gives CASAVEAGGPGQFF.

This clone has just a few counts. The chain combines TRBV19 with TRBJ1-1; possibly TRBD1 for D (5 bases). CDR1 is LNHDA and CDR2 is SQIVND in the germline V gene (reference sequence). With 3 bases removed from V and 5 bases from J, the gap between germline ends came to 16 bases. There are 15 residues in the CDR3. The CDR3 DNA follows: TGTGCCAGTAGTATTGGGGGGACTCCGGCGACTGAAGCTTTCTTT. It specifies CASSIGGTPATEAFF. Full variable domain (missing parts from reference TRBV19 and TRBJ1-1): DGGITQSPKYLFRKEGQNVTLSCEQNLNHDAMYWYRQDPGQGLRLIYYSQIVNDFQKGDIAEGYSVSREKKESFPLTVTSAQKNPTAFYLCASSIGGTPATEAFFGQGTRLTVV.